This TCR beta chain is drawn from a study of cytomegalovirus exposure and HLA in healthy donors. It was the approximately 130-subject validation cohort, separate from the roughly 700-subject first cohort, to which the donors belonged. General study findings and limits: Three CMV-associated chains proved CMV antigen-specific in vitro.

Comments on this clone: The antigen is unknown.

Assay: immunoSEQ multiplex PCR; the TCRdb copy retains only in-frame clones and omits some. The sample carries hundreds of thousands of clones, roughly 80% recorded once. The TCR comes from a woman between 18 and 29 years old in good health and CMV-seronegative. Sequencing input: PBMCs.

The CDR3: CASSQERLAGATPLNEQFF. The CDR3 DNA follows: TGTGCCAGCAGCCAAGAACGGCTAGCGGGGGCCACTCCCCTCAATGAGCAGTTCTTC. The rearrangement joins TRBV4-2 to TRBJ2-1; 10 bases match TRBD2. The CDR3 contains 19 residues. Unmatched junction bases numbered 14, after V lost 0 bases and J lost 6 bases. The germline CDR1 and CDR2 sequences are LGHNA and YNFKEQ.